This note documents a single TCR beta chain sequence. This CDR3 is 15 amino acids long. The germline V gene encodes CDR1 MGHRA and CDR2 YSYEKL. With 0 bases removed from V and 5 bases from J, the gap between germline ends came to 13 bases. Clones were sequenced by immunoSEQ multiplex PCR, and TCRdb holds only the in-frame ones, with some missing. The sample shows tens of thousands of clones, about 94% of them seen only once. This record belongs to a study of T cell changes during pregnancy in multiple sclerosis. Sample: CD4+ T cells from peripheral blood mononuclear cells, taken in the first trimester of pregnancy. The rearrangement uses TRBV4-1 and TRBJ1-2; D is uncertain. The sequence was obtained from a female donor with multiple sclerosis, enrolled in a pregnancy study. In DNA form, the CDR3 reads TGCGCCAGCAGCCAAGATAGAGGAGAGGCTTATGGCTACACCTTC. Encoded protein: CASSQDRGEAYGYTF.